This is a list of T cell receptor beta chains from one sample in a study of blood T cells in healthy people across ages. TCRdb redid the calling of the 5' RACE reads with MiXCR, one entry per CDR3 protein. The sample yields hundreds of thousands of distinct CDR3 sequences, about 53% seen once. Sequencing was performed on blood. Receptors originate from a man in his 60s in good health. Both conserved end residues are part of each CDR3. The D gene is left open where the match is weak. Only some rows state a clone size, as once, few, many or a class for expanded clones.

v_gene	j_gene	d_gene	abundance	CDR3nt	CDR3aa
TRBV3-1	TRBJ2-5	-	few	TGTGCCAGCAGCCAAGTTATCACCAAAGAGACCCAGTACTTC	CASSQVITKETQYF
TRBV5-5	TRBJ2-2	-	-	TGTGCCAGCAGCTGGGACACGACAAACACCGGGGAGCTGTTTTTT	CASSWDTTNTGELFF
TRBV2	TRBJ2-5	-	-	TGTGCCAGCAGCCTCCAAGGGAAACAAGAGACCCAGTACTTC	CASSLQGKQETQYF
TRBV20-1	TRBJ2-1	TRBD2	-	TGCAGTGCTAGTCTTCCCGGGACTACCTTGGACGATGAGCAGTTCTTC	CSASLPGTTLDDEQFF
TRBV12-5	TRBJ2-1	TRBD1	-	TGTGCTAGGGACGTGGGACAGGAAAACAATGAGCAGTTCTTC	CARDVGQENNEQFF
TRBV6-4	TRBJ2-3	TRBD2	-	TGTGCCAGGAGTGTATCTAGCGGGGCCACAGATACGCAGTATTTT	CARSVSSGATDTQYF
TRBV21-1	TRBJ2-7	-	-	TGTGCCAGCAGCTCGTACAGGGACTCCCACGAGCAGTACTTC	CASSSYRDSHEQYF
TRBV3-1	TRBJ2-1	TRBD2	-	TGTGCCAGCAGCCAAGTACTAGCGGGGGGGCCGTCCAATGAGCAGTTCTTC	CASSQVLAGGPSNEQFF
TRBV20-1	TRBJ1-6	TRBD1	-	TGCAGTGCTAAAATGGACAGGGACAGTTCACCCCTCCACTTT	CSAKMDRDSSPLHF
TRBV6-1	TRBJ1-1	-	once	TGTGCCAGCAGTGACCGGGGCCTTAGTGCTGAAGCTTTCTTT	CASSDRGLSAEAFF
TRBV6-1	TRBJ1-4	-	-	TGTGCCAGCAGTACTCATACTGAAAAACTGTTTTTT	CASSTHTEKLFF
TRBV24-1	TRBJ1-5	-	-	TGTGCCCCCTCTACCGGGACGGAAGACAATCAGCCCCAGCATTTT	CAPSTGTEDNQPQHF
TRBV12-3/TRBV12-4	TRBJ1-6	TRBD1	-	TGTGCCAGCAGCCGACAGGGCCGATATAATTCACCCCTCCACTTT	CASSRQGRYNSPLHF
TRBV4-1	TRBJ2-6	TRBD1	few	TGCGCCAGCAGCCCGACGCCGGGACAGGCAAACTCTGGGGCCAACGTCCTGACTTTC	CASSPTPGQANSGANVLTF
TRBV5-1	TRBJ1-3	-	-	TGCGCCAGCAGCTTGATGTATTCGGCTGGAAACACCATATATTTT	CASSLMYSAGNTIYF
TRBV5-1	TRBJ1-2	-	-	TGCGCCAGCAGCGGAGCACAGGGTACCTATGGCTACACCTTC	CASSGAQGTYGYTF
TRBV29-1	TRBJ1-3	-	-	TGCAGCGTTGAGACGGGCTACTCTGGAAACACCATATATTTT	CSVETGYSGNTIYF
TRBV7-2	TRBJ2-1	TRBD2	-	TGTGCCAGCAGCAACAGCGGGGGGCCCTACAATGAGCAGTTCTTC	CASSNSGGPYNEQFF
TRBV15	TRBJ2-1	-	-	TGTGCCACCAGCAGAGACACGGGGGCGGCTTACAATGAGCAGTTCTTC	CATSRDTGAAYNEQFF
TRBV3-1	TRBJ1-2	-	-	TGTGCCAGCAGCCAAGAGGACGGACAAGCCTATGGCTACACCTTC	CASSQEDGQAYGYTF